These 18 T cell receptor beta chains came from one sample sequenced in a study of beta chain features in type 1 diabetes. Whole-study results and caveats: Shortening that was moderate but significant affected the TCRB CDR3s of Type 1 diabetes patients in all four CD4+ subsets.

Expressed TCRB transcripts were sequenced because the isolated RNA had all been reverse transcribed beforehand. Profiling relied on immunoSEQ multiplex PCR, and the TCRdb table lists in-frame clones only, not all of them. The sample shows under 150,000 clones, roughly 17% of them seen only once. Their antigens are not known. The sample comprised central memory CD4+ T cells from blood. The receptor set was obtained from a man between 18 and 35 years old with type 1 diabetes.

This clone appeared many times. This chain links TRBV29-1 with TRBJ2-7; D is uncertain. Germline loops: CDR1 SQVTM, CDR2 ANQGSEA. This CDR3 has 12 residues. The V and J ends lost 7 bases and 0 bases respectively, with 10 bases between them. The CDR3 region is CSAGASSYEQYF. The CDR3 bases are TGCAGCGCAGGAGCGAGCTCCTACGAGCAGTACTTC.

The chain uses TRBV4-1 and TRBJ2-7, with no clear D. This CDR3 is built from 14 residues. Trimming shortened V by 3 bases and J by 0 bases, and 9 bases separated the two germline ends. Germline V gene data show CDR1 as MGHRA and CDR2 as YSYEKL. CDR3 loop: CASSQGLGSYEQYF. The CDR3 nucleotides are TGCGCCAGCAGCCAGGGCCTCGGCTCCTACGAGCAGTACTTC.

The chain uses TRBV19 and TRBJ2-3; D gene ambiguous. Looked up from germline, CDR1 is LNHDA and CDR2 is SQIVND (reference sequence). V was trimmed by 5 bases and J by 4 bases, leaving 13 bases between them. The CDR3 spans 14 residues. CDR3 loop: CASSPQLSSDTQYF. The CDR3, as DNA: TGTGCCAGTAGTCCCCAACTTTCATCAGATACGCAGTATTTT.

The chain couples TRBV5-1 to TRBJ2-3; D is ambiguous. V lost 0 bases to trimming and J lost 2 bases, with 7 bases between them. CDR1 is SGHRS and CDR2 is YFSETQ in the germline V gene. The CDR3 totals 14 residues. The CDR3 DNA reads TGCGCCAGCAGCTTGGCCTTTCCCACAGATACGCAGTATTTT. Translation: CASSLAFPTDTQYF.

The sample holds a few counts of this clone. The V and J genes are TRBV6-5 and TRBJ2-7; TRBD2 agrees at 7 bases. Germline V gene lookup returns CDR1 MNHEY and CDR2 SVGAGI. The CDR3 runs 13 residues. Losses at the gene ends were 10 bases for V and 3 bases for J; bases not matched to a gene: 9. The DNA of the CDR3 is TGTGCCACTCAGAGCGGGGACCTCTACGAGCAGTACTTC. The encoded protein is CATQSGDLYEQYF.

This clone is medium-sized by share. The CDR3 region has the DNA TGTGCCAGCAGCTTAGTAGCAGGGGGAAGTACTGAAGCTTTCTTT. Translation: CASSLVAGGSTEAFF. This chain links TRBV7-8 with TRBJ1-1, with 7 bases fitting TRBD1. This CDR3 spans 15 amino acids. Germline V gives CDR1 SGHVS, CDR2 FQNEAQ. Losses at the gene ends were 1 base for V and 5 bases for J; bases not matched to a gene: 7.

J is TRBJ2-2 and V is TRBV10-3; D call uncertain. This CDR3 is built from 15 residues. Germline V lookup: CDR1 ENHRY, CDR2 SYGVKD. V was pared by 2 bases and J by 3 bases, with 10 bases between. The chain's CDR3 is CAISEQRRDTGELFF. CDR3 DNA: TGTGCCATCAGTGAGCAGAGACGGGACACCGGGGAGCTGTTTTTT.

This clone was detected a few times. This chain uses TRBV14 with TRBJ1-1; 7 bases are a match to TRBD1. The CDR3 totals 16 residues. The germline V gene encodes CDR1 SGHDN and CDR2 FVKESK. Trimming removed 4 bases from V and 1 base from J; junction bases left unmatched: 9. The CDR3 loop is CASSRNRGVWNTEAFF. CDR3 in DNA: TGTGCCAGCAGCCGGAACAGGGGAGTTTGGAACACTGAAGCTTTCTTT.

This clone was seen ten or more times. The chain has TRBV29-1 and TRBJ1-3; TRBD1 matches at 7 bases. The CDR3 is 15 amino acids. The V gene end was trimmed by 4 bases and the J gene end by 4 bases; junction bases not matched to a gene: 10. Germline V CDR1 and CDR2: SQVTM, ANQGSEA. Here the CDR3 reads CSVGDSILLGNTIYF. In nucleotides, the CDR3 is TGCAGCGTTGGGGACAGCATCCTACTCGGAAACACCATATATTTT.

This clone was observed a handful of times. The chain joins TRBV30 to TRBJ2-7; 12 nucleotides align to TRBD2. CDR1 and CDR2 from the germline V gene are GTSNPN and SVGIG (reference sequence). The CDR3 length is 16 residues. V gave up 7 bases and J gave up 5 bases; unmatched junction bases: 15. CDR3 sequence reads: CASDSLAGGPINEQYF. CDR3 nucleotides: TGTGCCTCGGATTCCCTAGCGGGAGGGCCGATCAACGAGCAGTACTTC.

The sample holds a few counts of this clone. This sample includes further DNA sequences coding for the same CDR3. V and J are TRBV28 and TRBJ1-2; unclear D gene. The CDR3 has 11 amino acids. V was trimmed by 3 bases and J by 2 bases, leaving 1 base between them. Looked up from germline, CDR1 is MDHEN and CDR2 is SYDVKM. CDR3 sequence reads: CASSLNYGYTF. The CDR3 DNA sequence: TGTGCCAGCAGTTTGAACTATGGCTACACCTTC.

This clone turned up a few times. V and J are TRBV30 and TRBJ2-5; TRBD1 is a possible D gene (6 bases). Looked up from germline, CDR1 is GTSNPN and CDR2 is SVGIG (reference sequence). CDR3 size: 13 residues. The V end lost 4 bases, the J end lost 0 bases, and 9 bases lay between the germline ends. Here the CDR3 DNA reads TGTGCCTGGATACGGACAGACCAAGAGACCCAGTACTTC. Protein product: CAWIRTDQETQYF. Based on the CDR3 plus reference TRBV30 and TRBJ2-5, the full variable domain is SQTIHQWPATLVQPVGSPLSLECTVEGTSNPNLYWYRQAAGRGLQLLFYSVGIGQISSEVPQNLSASRPQDRQFILSSKKLLLSDSGFYLCAWIRTDQETQYFGPGTRLLVL.

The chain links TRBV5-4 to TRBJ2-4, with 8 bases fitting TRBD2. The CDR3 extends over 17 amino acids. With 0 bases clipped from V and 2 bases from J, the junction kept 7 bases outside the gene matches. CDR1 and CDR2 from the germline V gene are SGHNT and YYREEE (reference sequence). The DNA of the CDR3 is TGTGCCAGCAGCTTGGCCGTGACGGGGGGGCCCAAAAACATTCAGTACTTC. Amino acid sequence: CASSLAVTGGPKNIQYF.

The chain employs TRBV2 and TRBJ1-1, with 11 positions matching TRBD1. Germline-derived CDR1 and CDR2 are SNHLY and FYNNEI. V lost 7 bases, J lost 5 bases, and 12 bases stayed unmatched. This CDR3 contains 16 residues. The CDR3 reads CASKAAAGQGGTEAFF. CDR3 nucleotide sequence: TGTGCCAGCAAGGCGGCCGCGGGACAGGGGGGAACTGAAGCTTTCTTT.

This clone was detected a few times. CDR3 sequence reads: CASSLTSGGVDTQYF. The CDR3 bases are TGTGCCAGCAGCTTAACTAGCGGGGGGGTAGATACGCAGTATTTT. The genes are TRBV5-4 and TRBJ2-3; TRBD2 agrees at 13 bases. CDR1 is SGHNT, CDR2 YYREEE, per germline (reference sequence). This CDR3 contains 15 residues. J was trimmed by 5 bases and V by 2 bases; bases with no gene match: 2.

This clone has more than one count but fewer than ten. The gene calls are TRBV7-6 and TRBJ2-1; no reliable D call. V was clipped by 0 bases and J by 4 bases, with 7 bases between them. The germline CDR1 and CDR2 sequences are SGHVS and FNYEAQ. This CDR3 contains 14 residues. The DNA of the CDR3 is TGTGCCAGCAGCTTAGCGATCGGGTACAATGAGCAGTTCTTC. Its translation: CASSLAIGYNEQFF.

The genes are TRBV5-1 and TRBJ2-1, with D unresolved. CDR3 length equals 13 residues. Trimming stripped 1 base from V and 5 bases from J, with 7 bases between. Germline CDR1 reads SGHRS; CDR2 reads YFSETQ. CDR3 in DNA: TGCGCCAGCAGCTTGTGGACCGACAATGAGCAGTTCTTC. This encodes CASSLWTDNEQFF.

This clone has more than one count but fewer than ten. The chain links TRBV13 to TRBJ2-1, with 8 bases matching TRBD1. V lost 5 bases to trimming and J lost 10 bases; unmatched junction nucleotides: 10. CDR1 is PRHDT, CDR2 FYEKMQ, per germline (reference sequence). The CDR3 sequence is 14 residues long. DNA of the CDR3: TGTGCCAGCAGCATCATGACAGGGGTGCGAGAGCAGTTCTTC. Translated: CASSIMTGVREQFF. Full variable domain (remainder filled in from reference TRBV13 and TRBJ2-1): AAGVIQSPRHLIKEKRETATLKCYPIPRHDTVYWYQQGPGQDPQFLISFYEKMQSDKGSIPDRFSAQQFSDYHSELNMSSLELGDSALYFCASSIMTGVREQFFGPGTRLTVL.